This passage covers 20 T cell receptor beta chains from one sample sequenced in a study of long-term antiretroviral therapy in people with HIV. It was version v3.0 of the immunoSEQ assay that was run at survey level. TCRdb's copy holds only in-frame clones and misses some; the assay was immunoSEQ multiplex PCR. The profile shows 25,000 to 30,000 clones, roughly nine tenths of them singletons. The sequencing used unsorted PBMCs, collected 3.1 years after starting antiretroviral therapy. These receptors all stem from a man between 18 and 29 years old with HIV.

With respect to this clone: This is likely a read error, given that the CDR3 carries no conserved phenylalanine or tryptophan at its end. Because the CDR3's place on the DNA is in doubt, the DNA is left out and the CDR3 is given as listed by TCRdb. The chain joins TRBV2 to TRBJ1-2. The CDR3 extends over 13 residues, inclusive of both ends. Germline V lookup: CDR1 SNHLY, CDR2 FYNNEI. CDR3 sequence: CASSELPGRQPAP.

The chain employs TRBV6-5 and TRBJ1-1; D unresolved. Trimming took 6 bases from V and 4 from J, leaving 15 bases between them. The CDR3 contains 14 residues. The germline V gene encodes CDR1 MNHEY and CDR2 SVGAGI. The CDR3 nucleotides are TGTGCCAGCAGAGATCTGGGAGGAATCACTGAAGCTTTCTTT. Its translation is CASRDLGGITEAFF.

The V and J genes are TRBV30 and TRBJ2-7; 13 nucleotides agree with TRBD2. The CDR3 contains 16 residues. J was trimmed by 6 bases and V by 1 base; bases with no gene match: 9. CDR1 and CDR2 (germline): GTSNPN, SVGIG (reference sequence). The CDR3 sequence is CAWSEIGLAGDSEQYF. The CDR3 region has the DNA TGTGCCTGGAGTGAAATCGGACTAGCGGGAGATTCCGAGCAGTACTTC.

The V call is TRBV27, the J call TRBJ2-7, with D perhaps TRBD1 (6 bases). This CDR3 has 15 residues. CDR1 and CDR2 (germline): MNHEY, SMNVEV (reference sequence). The ends were cut back, 3 bases at V and 6 bases at J, with 18 bases in the middle. The CDR3 reads CASSLSRGWMSEQYF. Written as DNA, the CDR3 is TGTGCCAGCAGTTTGTCGAGGGGGTGGATGAGCGAGCAGTACTTC.

The V gene is TRBV13, the J gene TRBJ1-1, with 8 nucleotides matching TRBD1. Germline lookup yields CDR1 PRHDT and CDR2 FYEKMQ (reference sequence). The V and J ends lost 6 bases and 6 bases, in that order; junction bases with no gene match: 6. The CDR3 runs to 13 residues. DNA for the CDR3: TGTGCCAGCAGTCCGGACAGGGCCGCTGAAGCTTTCTTT. Translating gives CASSPDRAAEAFF.

This clone was seen just once. This sequence joins TRBV7-6 and TRBJ1-4; D gene uncertain. This CDR3 spans 15 amino acids. Per germline, CDR1 SGHVS and CDR2 FNYEAQ. V was shortened by 6 bases and J by 4 bases, with 15 bases between the two germline ends. The CDR3, as DNA: TGTGCCAGCAGGCCTCCCGGACCCGGTAATGAAAAACTGTTTTTT. Translating it yields CASRPPGPGNEKLFF.

In this sample, this clone turned up once. This chain joins TRBV18 and TRBJ1-1; TRBD1 aligns across 9 bases. The CDR3 consists of 15 residues. Germline values: CDR1 KGHSH, CDR2 LQKENI. Unmatched junction bases numbered 5, after V lost 2 bases and J lost 4 bases. CDR3 sequence reads: CASSPGTGLITEAFF. In nucleotides, the CDR3 is TGTGCCAGCTCACCAGGGACAGGGCTTATCACTGAAGCTTTCTTT.

The chain joins TRBV9 to TRBJ2-1; 7 positions agree with TRBD1. V was clipped by 5 bases and J by 4 bases; unmatched bases: 9. Germline CDR1 is SGDLS and CDR2 is YYNGEE. The CDR3 contains 15 residues. CDR3 residues: CASSPTGTAYNEQFF. The CDR3 DNA reads TGTGCCAGCAGTCCTACCGGGACAGCTTACAATGAGCAGTTCTTC.

The chain combines TRBV27 with TRBJ2-1, with D maybe TRBD2 (5 bases). The CDR3 extends over 16 amino acids. Trimming removed 2 bases from V and 0 bases from J, with 11 bases in between. CDR1 is MNHEY and CDR2 is SMNVEV in the germline V gene (reference sequence). This CDR3 is CASSLNRGFSYNEQFF. CDR3 in DNA: TGTGCCAGCAGTTTAAACCGGGGATTCTCCTACAATGAGCAGTTCTTC.

The chain links TRBV19 to TRBJ1-6; D might be TRBD1 (5 bases). Germline assignment: CDR1 LNHDA and CDR2 SQIVND (reference sequence). The V gene lost 0 bases and the J gene lost 10 bases, with 13 bases spanning the gap. This CDR3 contains 15 residues. This chain's CDR3 is CASSIDQGTGSPLHF. The CDR3 DNA reads as TGTGCCAGTAGTATAGATCAAGGGACGGGCTCACCCCTCCACTTT.

Turning to this clone: A junction end diverges from the germline sequence, so it may reflect a read error. This chain connects TRBV7-7 to TRBJ2-5, with 8 bases matching TRBD1. The CDR3 length is 16 residues. Germline lookup yields CDR1 SSHAT and CDR2 FNYEAQ (reference sequence). As DNA, the CDR3 is TGTGCTAGCAGCCCATTTGGGACAGGAGGGTCGGAGACCCAGTACTTC. This translates into CASSPFGTGGSETQYF.

This chain connects TRBV6-1 to TRBJ1-1; D remains ambiguous. Germline V gene sequence: CDR1 MNHNS, CDR2 SASEGT. CDR3 length: 13 amino acids. V was cut by 1 base and J by 3 bases, with 6 bases left in between. The CDR3 loop is CASSEGLHTEAFF. CDR3 nucleotides: TGTGCCAGCAGTGAAGGGCTTCACACTGAAGCTTTCTTT.

This chain uses TRBV6-6 with TRBJ2-5; no definite D call. The length of the CDR3 is 11 residues. V was trimmed by 7 bases and J by 2 bases, leaving 5 bases between them. Germline V gene lookup returns CDR1 MNHNY and CDR2 SVGAGI (reference sequence). In DNA form, the CDR3 reads TGTGCCAGCATAGAACAAGAGACCCAGTACTTC. Its translation is CASIEQETQYF.

This chain connects TRBV5-4 to TRBJ1-2; 7 bases align to TRBD1. J lost 2 bases, V lost 3 bases, and 10 bases had no gene match. Looked up from germline, CDR1 is SGHNT and CDR2 is YYREEE (reference sequence). The CDR3 covers 16 residues. The chain's CDR3 is CASSSPTGTANYGYTF. CDR3 DNA: TGTGCCAGCAGCTCCCCAACCGGGACAGCAAACTATGGCTACACCTTC.

This chain uses TRBV7-9 with TRBJ1-2; D is undetermined. There are 15 residues in the CDR3. The germline V and J ends were trimmed by 3 bases and 0 bases, with 11 bases remaining between them. Germline CDR1 reads SEHNR; CDR2 reads FQNEAQ (reference sequence). The CDR3 bases are TGTGCCAGCAGCTTGTACGGCGACTCTAACTATGGCTACACCTTC. Translation gives CASSLYGDSNYGYTF.

CDR3 residues: CASSLGGDEQFF. DNA for the CDR3: TGTGCCAGCAGCTTGGGTGGGGATGAGCAGTTCTTC. V gene TRBV11-2 combines with J gene TRBJ2-1; D remains unclear. V was cut by 3 bases and J by 8 bases, with 8 bases left in between. Looked up from germline, CDR1 is SGHAT and CDR2 is FQNNGV. CDR3 length: 12 residues.

The chain recombines TRBV19 with TRBJ1-1; no clear D gene. The CDR3 has 11 amino acids. Germline V CDR1 and CDR2: LNHDA, SQIVND (reference sequence). Trimming pared 5 bases from V and 4 bases from J, leaving 5 bases between. The CDR3 here is CASSSGTEAFF. The CDR3 DNA is TGTGCCAGTAGTTCGGGCACTGAAGCTTTCTTT.

The chain links TRBV19 to TRBJ2-1, with TRBD1 matching over 7 bases. Unmatched junction bases numbered 5, after V lost 3 bases and J lost 6 bases. This CDR3 has 14 amino acids. The germline V gene encodes CDR1 LNHDA and CDR2 SQIVND (reference sequence). The CDR3: CASSILGGLNEQFF. The CDR3 DNA reads TGTGCCAGTAGTATTTTAGGGGGCCTCAATGAGCAGTTCTTC.

This clone was seen just once. The V and J genes are TRBV25-1 and TRBJ1-2, with D uncertain. Trimming pared 10 bases from V and 7 bases from J, leaving 16 bases between. CDR3 size: 12 residues. Germline CDR1 and CDR2: MGHDK and SYGVNS. CDR3 DNA: TGTGCCACACGAGGGAGGAATGGTGGCTACACCTTC. Translating gives CATRGRNGGYTF.

This chain connects TRBV27 to TRBJ1-2; D possibly corresponds to TRBD1 (5 bases). Germline loops: CDR1 MNHEY, CDR2 SMNVEV (reference sequence). This CDR3 has 13 residues. V was shortened by 5 bases and J by 4 bases, with 11 bases between the two germline ends. The CDR3 reads CASSTSGGYGYTF. DNA for the CDR3: TGTGCCAGCAGTACCTCCGGGGGCTATGGCTACACCTTC.